This TCR beta chain was retrieved from a study of blood T cell repertoires in COVID-19. Authors' processing steps: Nucleated cell number was recorded as an estimate derived from reference gene primer amplification. Profiled with immunoSEQ multiplex PCR; TCRdb holds only in-frame clones, not every one. The DNA was the basis for D and trimming; V, J and clone size are from that table. The table has approximately 190,000 clones, roughly 84% seen once. The CDR3 totals 13 residues. V lost 2 bases and J 5 bases, leaving 7 bases between the germline ends. Assignments of participants to cohorts depended upon their own reported clinical history.

The TCR was taken from a woman in her 30s who had been exposed to COVID-19. The gene calls are TRBV12-3 or TRBV12-4 and TRBJ1-5; D remains ambiguous. The sample was PBMCs or T cells enriched from blood (not recorded which). CDR3: CASSLRGYQPQHF. The CDR3 nucleotides read TGTGCCAGCAGTTTACGGGGATATCAGCCCCAGCATTTT.